This is a list of T cell receptor beta chains from one sample in a study of CD8 T cells in Susac syndrome. TCRdb fed the immunoSEQ multiplex PCR reads into MiXCR, producing one record per CDR3 protein. The sample has approximately 260,000 distinct CDR3 sequences; 95% to 97% are singletons. Sequenced sample: CD4+ T cells from PBMCs. The receptor source for this set is a human donor with Susac syndrome. The CDR3 runs from the conserved cysteine through the conserved F or W. A D gene is named only where the DNA matches it firmly.

>TRBV5-6|TRBD2|TRBJ2-7
CASSLVAGASYEQYF
TGTGCCAGCAGCTTGGTAGCGGGGGCCTCCTACGAGCAGTACTTC
>TRBV20-1|TRBD1|TRBJ1-4
CSARDEGTGGVAGEKLFF
TGCAGTGCTAGAGATGAGGGAACAGGGGGTGTAGCAGGGGAAAAACTGTTTTTT
>TRBV7-3|.|TRBJ1-1
CASSIGGNTEAFF
TGTGCCAGCAGTATCGGGGGGAACACTGAAGCTTTCTTT
>TRBV4-2|.|TRBJ2-5
CASSQSDGDETQYF
TGTGCCAGCAGCCAATCCGATGGTGACGAGACCCAGTACTTC
>TRBV19|.|TRBJ1-1
CASSIDRRGTEAFF
TGTGCCAGTAGTATTGACCGCCGGGGGACTGAAGCTTTCTTT
>TRBV29-1|.|TRBJ2-3
CSVRWGSDSTDTQYF
TGCAGCGTCCGCTGGGGGAGCGACAGCACAGATACGCAGTATTTT
>TRBV29-1|.|TRBJ1-2
CSVEGGRKSYTF
TGCAGCGTTGAGGGGGGCCGGAAAAGCTACACCTTC
>TRBV14|.|TRBJ1-3
CASSQDLGNGNTIYF
TGTGCCAGCAGCCAAGATTTGGGTAATGGAAACACCATATATTTT
>TRBV2|TRBD2|TRBJ2-2
CATKLAANTGELFF
TGTGCCACCAAACTAGCGGCGAACACCGGGGAGCTGTTTTTT
>TRBV7-9|TRBD1|TRBJ1-5
CASSQDRGRPADQPQHF
TGTGCCAGCAGCCAGGACAGGGGGCGCCCAGCAGATCAGCCCCAGCATTTT
>TRBV6-6|.|TRBJ2-5
CASSYSRDNQETQYF
TGTGCCAGCAGTTACTCGAGAGACAACCAAGAGACCCAGTACTTC
>TRBV6-5|.|TRBJ2-3
CASTRAGTDTQYF
TGTGCCAGCACGCGAGCGGGCACAGATACGCAGTATTTT
>TRBV27|.|TRBJ2-3
CASSLRAASTDTQYF
TGTGCCAGCAGTTTACGGGCGGCTAGCACAGATACGCAGTATTTT
>TRBV5-1|.|TRBJ2-5
CASSPHEETQYF
TGCGCCAGCAGCCCCCACGAGGAGACCCAGTACTTC
>TRBV4-1|TRBD1|TRBJ1-5
CASSQGQGVYQPQHF
TGCGCCAGCAGCCAAGGACAGGGGGTGTATCAGCCCCAGCATTTT
>TRBV20-1|.|TRBJ2-2
CSARPPGGSNTGELFF
TGCAGTGCTAGACCCCCCGGAGGGTCTAACACCGGGGAGCTGTTTTTT
>TRBV30|.|TRBJ1-1
CARIKGTEAFF
TGTGCCCGGATAAAGGGTACTGAAGCTTTCTTT
>TRBV28|.|TRBJ1-5
CASSPRVSDIGNQPQHF
TGTGCCAGCAGTCCCAGGGTATCGGACATCGGAAATCAGCCCCAGCATTTT